The next 16 T cell receptor beta chains were all read from a single sample in a study of technical replicates of blood from a handful of donors. TCRdb's table, derived via immunoSEQ multiplex PCR, lists solely in-frame clones and lacks some. The sample has approximately 70,000 clones; just under 95% are singletons. Sequences were obtained from T cells isolated from PBMCs. These receptors were taken from a human donor in good health.

The chain is built from TRBV4-1 and TRBJ2-5, with 8 bases that match TRBD2. Germline V CDR1 and CDR2: MGHRA, YSYEKL. Trimming took 4 bases from V and 3 from J; bases not matched to a gene: 4. The CDR3 spans 14 residues. The CDR3 DNA sequence: TGCGCCAGCAGCCGAGCGGGAGTCGAAGAGACCCAGTACTTC. This codes for CASSRAGVEETQYF.

The rearrangement joins TRBV5-6 to TRBJ2-3, with 8 bases lining up with TRBD2. Germline-derived CDR1 and CDR2 are SGHDT and YYEEEE. This CDR3 spans 16 amino acids. After removal of 4 bases from V and 3 bases from J, the junction contained 10 bases not matched to a gene. The CDR3 DNA reads as TGTGCCAGCAGCCCGGTAGCGGGAAGGTTTACAGATACGCAGTATTTT. This encodes CASSPVAGRFTDTQYF. Looking up the rest from reference TRBV5-6 and TRBJ2-3 gives the full variable domain: DAGVTQSPTHLIKTRGQQVTLRCSPKSGHDTVSWYQQALGQGPQFIFQYYEEEERQRGNFPDRFSGHQFPNYSSELNVNALLLGDSALYLCASSPVAGRFTDTQYFGPGTRLTVL.

This sequence joins TRBV29-1 and TRBJ2-7, with 7 positions matching TRBD1. This CDR3 has 14 residues. V lost 6 bases, J lost 3 bases, and 11 bases stayed unmatched. CDR1 and CDR2 (germline): SQVTM, ANQGSEA. The chain's CDR3 is CSVCYGTENYEQYF. The CDR3 bases are TGCAGCGTCTGTTACGGGACAGAAAACTACGAGCAGTACTTC.

The CDR3, as DNA: TGTGCCAGCGCGAAGTCGCGGGTGGGCACAGATACGCAGTATTTT. It is translated as CASAKSRVGTDTQYF. The genes are TRBV27 and TRBJ2-3, with D tentatively TRBD2 (5 bases). Germline CDR1 and CDR2: MNHEY and SMNVEV (reference sequence). The V gene lost 8 bases and the J gene lost 1 base, with 16 bases spanning the gap. This CDR3 region has 15 residues.

The rearrangement links TRBV18 to TRBJ2-3; TRBD2 aligns across 7 bases. The CDR3 has 15 amino acids. Germline CDR1 is KGHSH and CDR2 is LQKENI. V lost 3 bases, J lost 2 bases, and 5 bases stayed unmatched. This chain's CDR3 is CASSPAGAFTDTQYF. The CDR3 DNA is TGTGCCAGCTCACCCGCGGGAGCTTTCACAGATACGCAGTATTTT. Looking up the rest from reference TRBV18 and TRBJ2-3 gives the full variable domain: NAGVMQNPRHLVRRRGQEARLRCSPMKGHSHVYWYRQLPEEGLKFMVYLQKENIIDESGMPKERFSAEFPKEGPSILRIQQVVRGDSAAYFCASSPAGAFTDTQYFGPGTRLTVL.

The CDR3 bases are TGTGCCAGCAGCCAAGAGGAAGCGGATACGCAGTATTTT. It is translated as CASSQEEADTQYF. This rearrangement joins TRBV4-2 to TRBJ2-3; D call uncertain. This CDR3 contains 13 residues. V lost 0 bases to trimming and J lost 6 bases, with 7 bases between them. From germline, CDR1 is LGHNA and CDR2 YNFKEQ.

This chain connects TRBV28 to TRBJ1-1; D is perhaps TRBD1 (6 bases). V was cut by 11 bases and J by 2 bases, with 15 bases left in between. CDR1 is MDHEN, CDR2 SYDVKM, per germline. The CDR3 covers 13 residues. In DNA form, the CDR3 reads TGTGCCCATTGCAGGGGACGCAACACTGAAGCTTTCTTT. Amino acid sequence: CAHCRGRNTEAFF. Looking up the rest from reference TRBV28 and TRBJ1-1 gives the full variable domain: DVKVTQSSRYLVKRTGEKVFLECVQDMDHENMFWYRQDPGLGLRLIYFSYDVKMKEKGDIPEGYSVSREKKERFSLILESASTNQTSMYLCAHCRGRNTEAFFGQGTRLTVV.

This clone was seen just once. The chain couples TRBV30 to TRBJ1-4, with D maybe TRBD1 (6 bases). Trimming took off 7 bases at V and 4 bases at J, with 10 bases between the two ends. In germline, CDR1 is GTSNPN, CDR2 SVGIG (reference sequence). This CDR3 region has 12 residues. The CDR3 DNA reads TGTGCCTTCGACAGGTTTAATGAAAAACTGTTTTTT. Translating it yields CAFDRFNEKLFF.

This clone was seen just once. The rearrangement links TRBV6-4 to TRBJ1-5; D remains ambiguous. Trimming pared 2 bases from V and 1 base from J, leaving 6 bases between. Germline values: CDR1 MRHNA, CDR2 SNTAGT. The CDR3 runs 14 residues. The CDR3 DNA reads as TGTGCCAGCAGTGACGGGCAGAGCAATCAGCCCCAGCATTTT. Protein sequence: CASSDGQSNQPQHF.

This clone was counted a few times. This chain joins TRBV11-3 and TRBJ1-1; 8 bases agree with TRBD1. The junction had 4 bases not matched to a gene; V was cut back by 5 bases and J by 2 bases. CDR1 is SGHNT, CDR2 YENEEA, per germline. CDR3 size: 14 residues. Here the CDR3 DNA reads TGTGCCAGCAGCATCCAGGGGGCTAACACTGAAGCTTTCTTT. Its translation: CASSIQGANTEAFF.

This rearrangement joins TRBV11-3 to TRBJ1-2, with D perhaps TRBD1 (6 bases). The V gene's germline CDR1 is SGHNT and CDR2 YENEEA. Between the trimmed V and J ends, which lost 2 bases and 7 bases, there was a span of 14 bases. The CDR3 runs 14 residues. CDR3 amino acids: CASSLIATGTGYTF. The CDR3 DNA follows: TGTGCCAGCAGCTTAATCGCCACAGGGACTGGCTACACCTTC.

This rearrangement joins TRBV9 to TRBJ2-1; weak D call: TRBD1 (5 bases). Germline V lookup: CDR1 SGDLS, CDR2 YYNGEE. This CDR3 contains 15 residues. V lost 5 bases to trimming and J lost 0 bases, with 12 bases between them. The DNA for the CDR3 is TGTGCCAGCAGTAGAACAGGAGACTCCTACAATGAGCAGTTCTTC. It translates to CASSRTGDSYNEQFF.

J is TRBJ2-3 and V is TRBV7-9; D is possibly TRBD1 (5 bases). Germline CDR1 is SEHNR and CDR2 is FQNEAQ (reference sequence). The ends were cut back, 7 bases at V and 4 bases at J, with 18 bases in the middle. This CDR3 has 15 amino acids. CDR3 in amino acids: CASTAKAGPADTQYF. The CDR3 region has the DNA TGTGCCAGCACCGCGAAGGCAGGGCCGGCAGATACGCAGTATTTT.

This sequence joins TRBV11-2 and TRBJ2-5; TRBD2 is a possible D gene (5 bases). The CDR3 runs 14 residues. The V and J ends lost 0 bases and 4 bases respectively, with 9 bases between them. The germline V gene has CDR1 SGHAT and CDR2 FQNNGV. The CDR3 nucleotides read TGTGCCAGCAGCTTAGATCTAGCCCGAGAGACCCAGTACTTC. This codes for CASSLDLARETQYF.

This clone was observed a single time. The chain links TRBV7-2 to TRBJ2-2; weak D call: TRBD1 (5 bases). CDR1 and CDR2 (germline): SGHTA, FQGNSA. V was trimmed by 3 bases and J by 7 bases, leaving 12 bases between them. This CDR3 comprises 14 residues. CDR3 nucleotides: TGTGCCAGCAGCTTTACAGGCACGAGCGGGGAGCTGTTTTTT. Its protein is CASSFTGTSGELFF.

The chain has TRBV11-2 and TRBJ2-7; 10 bases are shared with TRBD2. V trimming: 0 bases; J trimming: 3 bases; junction bases outside the gene matches: 8. Germline values: CDR1 SGHAT, CDR2 FQNNGV. The length of the CDR3 is 17 residues. CDR3 in DNA: TGTGCCAGCAGCTTAGATCATCGTCTAGCGGGAGTCTACGAGCAGTACTTC. It is translated as CASSLDHRLAGVYEQYF.